This entry features one T cell receptor beta chain sequence. The antigen remains undetermined. These data are taken from a study of T cell responses to AZD1222 COVID-19 vaccine. Background on the study: Second-dose timings of about 4 or about 12 weeks were pooled. General observations from the study: Most donors were white British and more were female, and clonal diversity was possibly underestimated. CD4 TCRs linked to vaccination spanned spike, dominating at 160-218 and 743-854.

The CDR3 has 14 residues. CDR1 SEHNR and CDR2 FQNEAQ come from the germline V gene (reference sequence). Trimming pared 1 base from V and 13 bases from J, leaving 17 bases between. Only in-frame clones appear in the TCRdb table, and some are missing; sequencing was by immunoSEQ multiplex PCR. The sample records around 83,000 clones, 88% being singletons. The V and J genes are TRBV7-9 and TRBJ2-4; D may be TRBD1 (5 bases). The sequence derives from an adult in good health. The sample consisted of peripheral blood, taken on day 0 of AZD1222 vaccination. As DNA, the CDR3 is TGTGCCAGCAGCTTAGTGGCAGGGCCCACCTCCCAGTACTTC. Translated: CASSLVAGPTSQYF. The full variable domain, rest sourced from reference TRBV7-9 and TRBJ2-4, is DTGVSQNPRHKITKRGQNVTFRCDPISEHNRLYWYRQTLGQGPEFLTYFQNEAQLEKSRLLSDRFSAERPKGSFSTLEIQRTEQGDSAMYLCASSLVAGPTSQYFGAGTRLSVL.